The clone carrying this T cell receptor beta chain appeared a single time. Antigen: not known. These data are taken from a study of TIL therapy for anti-PD-1-resistant metastatic lung cancer. Broader study findings: TIL cultures after expansion showed higher clonality and lower diversity than baseline tumor (median about 6% vs 30%).

Specified time point: pre-treatment sample, taken before nivolumab and TIL therapy. Most excised metastases sampled were pleural nodules or supraclavicular lymph nodes. Sequencing used immunoSEQ v3. Assay used: immunoSEQ multiplex PCR; TCRdb lists only in-frame clones, some missing. The table shows 95,000 or so clones, with roughly two thirds occurring only once. The CDR3 contains 14 residues. V was pared by 6 bases and J by 0 bases, with 10 bases between. Germline V gene lookup returns CDR1 MDHEN and CDR2 SYDVKM. This material consisted of tumor tissue, taken at baseline. The TCR was taken from a person between 30 and 79 years old with non-small cell lung cancer. The chain joins TRBV28 to TRBJ2-3, with D hard to call. The CDR3 region has the DNA TGTGCCAGCAGGCCCCTGGGAAGCACAGATACGCAGTATTTT. Its translation: CASRPLGSTDTQYF.